This T cell receptor (beta chain) emerged from a study of blood T cells in healthy people across ages. This clonotype came up many times. Antigen specificity is unknown. Study-wide points: Roughly linearly, TCR beta diversity per million T cells fell as age increased.

The V gene's germline CDR1 is DFQATT and CDR2 SNEGSKA (reference sequence). The CDR3 length is 12 residues. Trimming at V came to 3 bases and at J to 12 bases, leaving 3 bases not matched to a gene. Next came a second PCR, run for about 7 to 12 cycles, which used a sample-barcoded 5' primer along with a J-beta primer mix. TCRdb reanalysed the 5' RACE reads using MiXCR and keeps one entry per CDR3 protein. The data contain 750,000 to 950,000 distinct CDR3 sequences, around 29% of them seen just once; the ten biggest clones take up roughly 10%. Separately, the same data were catalogued under a study of T cells of mothers and their children. This second study says: M1S, a second-PCR primer, added sample barcodes and 2-4 random nucleotides. Slightly higher, non-significant overlap characterized related mother-child pairs relative to unrelated pairs.

This sequence originates from a woman between 35 and 50 years old in good health. The specimen was blood. The genes are TRBV20-1 and TRBJ2-1, with 12 bases that match TRBD2. The CDR3 region has the DNA TGCAGTGCTAGCATACTAGCGGGGGGGCAGTTCTTC. It specifies CSASILAGGQFF.